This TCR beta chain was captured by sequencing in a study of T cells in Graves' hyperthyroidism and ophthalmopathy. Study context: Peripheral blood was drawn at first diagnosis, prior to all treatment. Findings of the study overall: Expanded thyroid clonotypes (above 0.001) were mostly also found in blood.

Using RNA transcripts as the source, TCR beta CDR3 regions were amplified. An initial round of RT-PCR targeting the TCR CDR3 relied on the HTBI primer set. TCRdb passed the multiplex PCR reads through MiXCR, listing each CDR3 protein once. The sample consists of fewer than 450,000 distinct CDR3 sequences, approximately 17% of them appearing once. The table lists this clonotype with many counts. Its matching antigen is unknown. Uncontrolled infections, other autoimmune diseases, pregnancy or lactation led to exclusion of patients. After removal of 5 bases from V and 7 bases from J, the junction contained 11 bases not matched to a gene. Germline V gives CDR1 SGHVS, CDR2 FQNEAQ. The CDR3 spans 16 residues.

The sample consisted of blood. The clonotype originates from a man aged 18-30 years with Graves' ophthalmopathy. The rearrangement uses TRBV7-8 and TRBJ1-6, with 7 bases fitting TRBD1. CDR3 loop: CASSDRTGGSNSPLHF. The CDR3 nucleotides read TGTGCCAGCAGCGACCGGACAGGAGGGTCCAATTCACCCCTCCACTTT.